The following is a TCR beta chain sequence with its context. What it binds is not known. This record comes from a study of CD8+CD57+ T cells in acquired aplastic anemia. Study information: An average of 3.2 ug of DNA was obtained from sorted CD4+ and CD8+ cells. Study results and caveats: No significant patient-versus-control difference appeared in CD8+ Simpson's diversity. Patients and controls shared 25 to 35 CD8+ CDR3 sequences, highly expressed in patients.

Genomic DNA acted as the template from which TCR beta VDJ combination and CDR3 sequence profiling were carried out. TCRdb fed the reads into MiXCR, producing one record per CDR3 protein. This sample has around 180,000 distinct CDR3 sequences, with 63% found just once. Per the germline V gene, CDR1 is MGHRA and CDR2 is YSYEKL. The CDR3 is 18 amino acids. Trimming pared 4 bases from V and 2 bases from J, leaving 20 bases between. The TCR originated in a human donor in good health. The chain links TRBV4-1 to TRBJ1-4; D gene ambiguous. The sample consisted of sorted CD4+, CD8+, or CD8+CD57+ T cells (not recorded which) from PBMCs. The CDR3 nucleotides read TGCGCCAGCAGCCCAAAGGTAGTGGGCGGCTCTACTAATGAAAAACTGTTTTTT. This encodes CASSPKVVGGSTNEKLFF.